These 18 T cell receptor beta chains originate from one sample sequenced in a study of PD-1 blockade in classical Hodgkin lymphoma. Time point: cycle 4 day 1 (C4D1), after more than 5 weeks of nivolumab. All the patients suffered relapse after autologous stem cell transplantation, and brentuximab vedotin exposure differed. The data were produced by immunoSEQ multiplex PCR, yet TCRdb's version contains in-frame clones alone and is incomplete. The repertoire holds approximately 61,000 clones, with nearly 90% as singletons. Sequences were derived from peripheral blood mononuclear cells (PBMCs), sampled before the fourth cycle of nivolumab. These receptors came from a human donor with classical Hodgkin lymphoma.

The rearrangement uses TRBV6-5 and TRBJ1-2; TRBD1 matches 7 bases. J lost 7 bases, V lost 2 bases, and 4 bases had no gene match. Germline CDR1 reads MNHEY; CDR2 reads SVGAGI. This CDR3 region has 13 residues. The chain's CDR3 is CASSYRGRSGYTF. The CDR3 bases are TGTGCCAGCAGTTACAGGGGGCGAAGTGGCTACACCTTC.

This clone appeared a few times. CDR3 region: CASSWATSTDTQYF. The CDR3 DNA reads as TGTGCCAGCAGCTGGGCAACTAGCACAGATACGCAGTATTTT. The J gene is TRBJ2-3, the V gene TRBV7-9; D not certain. Trimming removed 4 bases at V and 0 bases at J, with 8 bases between. This CDR3 spans 14 amino acids. Per the germline V gene, CDR1 is SEHNR and CDR2 is FQNEAQ (reference sequence).

The CDR3 sequence: CAISGQENEKLFF. The CDR3 DNA reads as TGTGCCATCAGCGGGCAGGAGAATGAAAAACTGTTTTTT. The V gene is TRBV10-3, the J gene TRBJ1-4, with no clear D. Germline loops: CDR1 ENHRY, CDR2 SYGVKD. Trimming shortened V by 6 bases and J by 5 bases, and 10 bases separated the two germline ends. The CDR3 spans 13 residues.

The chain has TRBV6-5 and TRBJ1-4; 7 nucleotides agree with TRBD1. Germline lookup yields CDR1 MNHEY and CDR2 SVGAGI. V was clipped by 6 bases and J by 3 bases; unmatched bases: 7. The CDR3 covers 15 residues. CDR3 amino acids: CASRETGASNEKLFF. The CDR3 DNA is TGTGCCAGCAGAGAAACAGGGGCTTCTAATGAAAAACTGTTTTTT.

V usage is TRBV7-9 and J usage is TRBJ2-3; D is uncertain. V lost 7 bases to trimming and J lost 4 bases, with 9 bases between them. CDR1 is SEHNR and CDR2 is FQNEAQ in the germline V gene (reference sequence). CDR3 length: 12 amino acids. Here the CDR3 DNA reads TGTGCCAGCACCCTCCGGTCAGATACGCAGTATTTT. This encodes CASTLRSDTQYF.

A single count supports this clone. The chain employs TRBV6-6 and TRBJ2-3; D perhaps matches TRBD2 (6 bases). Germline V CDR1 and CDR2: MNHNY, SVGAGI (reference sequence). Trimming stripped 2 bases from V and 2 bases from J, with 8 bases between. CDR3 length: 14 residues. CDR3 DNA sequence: TGTGCCAGCAGTTACGAGGACTACACAGATACGCAGTATTTT. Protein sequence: CASSYEDYTDTQYF.

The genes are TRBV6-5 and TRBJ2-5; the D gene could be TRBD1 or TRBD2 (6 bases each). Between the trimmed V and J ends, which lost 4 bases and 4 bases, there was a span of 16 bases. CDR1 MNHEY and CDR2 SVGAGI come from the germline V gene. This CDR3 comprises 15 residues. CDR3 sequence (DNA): TGTGCCAGCAGTTCGGGGGCCGGACTGAGAGAGACCCAGTACTTC. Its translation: CASSSGAGLRETQYF.

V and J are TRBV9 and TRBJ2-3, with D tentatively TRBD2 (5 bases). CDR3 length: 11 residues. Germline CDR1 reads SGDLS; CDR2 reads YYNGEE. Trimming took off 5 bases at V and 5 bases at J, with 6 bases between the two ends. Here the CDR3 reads CASSRGDTQYF. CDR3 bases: TGTGCCAGCAGTCGGGGAGATACGCAGTATTTT.

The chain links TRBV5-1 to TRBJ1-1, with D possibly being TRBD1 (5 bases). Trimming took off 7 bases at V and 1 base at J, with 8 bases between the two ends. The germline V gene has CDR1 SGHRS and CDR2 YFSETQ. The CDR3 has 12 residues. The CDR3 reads CASGTGNTEAFF. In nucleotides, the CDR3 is TGCGCCAGCGGGACGGGGAACACTGAAGCTTTCTTT.

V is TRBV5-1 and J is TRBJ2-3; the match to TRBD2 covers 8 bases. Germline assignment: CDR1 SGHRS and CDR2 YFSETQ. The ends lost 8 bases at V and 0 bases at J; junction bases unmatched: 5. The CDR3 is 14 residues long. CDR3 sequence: CASQSGGSTDTQYF. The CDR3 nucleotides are TGCGCCAGTCAGAGCGGGGGAAGCACAGATACGCAGTATTTT.

The CDR3, as DNA: TGTGCCAGCAGCTTAGAACGGTTAACCGGGGAGCTGTTTTTT. This sequence encodes CASSLERLTGELFF. The rearrangement joins TRBV7-8 to TRBJ2-2, with D uncertain. Between the trimmed V and J ends, which lost 1 base and 5 bases, there was a span of 8 bases. Germline V lookup: CDR1 SGHVS, CDR2 FQNEAQ. CDR3 size: 14 residues.

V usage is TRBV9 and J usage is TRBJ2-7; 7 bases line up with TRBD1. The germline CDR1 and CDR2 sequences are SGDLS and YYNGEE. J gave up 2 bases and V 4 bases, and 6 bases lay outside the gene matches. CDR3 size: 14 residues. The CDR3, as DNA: TGTGCCAGCAGCCGGGACAGTGTACCCTACGAGCAGTACTTC. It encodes CASSRDSVPYEQYF.

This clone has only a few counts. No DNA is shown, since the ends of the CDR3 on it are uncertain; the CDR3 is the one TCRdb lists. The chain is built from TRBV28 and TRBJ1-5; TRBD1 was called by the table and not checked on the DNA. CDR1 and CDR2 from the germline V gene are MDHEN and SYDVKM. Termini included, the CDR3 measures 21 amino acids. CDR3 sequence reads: CASSLRTFGPGRSWGNQPQHF.

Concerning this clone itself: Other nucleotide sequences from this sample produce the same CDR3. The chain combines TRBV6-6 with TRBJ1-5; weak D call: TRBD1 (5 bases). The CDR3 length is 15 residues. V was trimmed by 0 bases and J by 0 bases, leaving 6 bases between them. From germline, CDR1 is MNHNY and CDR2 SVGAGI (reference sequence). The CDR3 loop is CASSYSGGSNQPQHF. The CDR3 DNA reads TGTGCCAGCAGTTACTCGGGGGGTAGCAATCAGCCCCAGCATTTT.

Here the CDR3 reads CASSPNTGTSGETQYF. CDR3 sequence (DNA): TGCGCCAGCAGCCCTAATACCGGGACTAGCGGGGAGACCCAGTACTTC. This chain connects TRBV5-1 to TRBJ2-5; 12 nucleotides agree with TRBD2. With 4 bases clipped from V and 5 bases from J, the junction kept 9 bases outside the gene matches. The CDR3 is made up of 16 amino acids. Germline values: CDR1 SGHRS, CDR2 YFSETQ.

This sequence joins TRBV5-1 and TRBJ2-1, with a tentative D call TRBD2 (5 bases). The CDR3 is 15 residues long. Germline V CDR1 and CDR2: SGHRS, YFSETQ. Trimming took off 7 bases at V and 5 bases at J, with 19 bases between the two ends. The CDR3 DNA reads TGCGCCAGCGCAGAGGGTCCGGGGTCACACAATGAGCAGTTCTTC. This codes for CASAEGPGSHNEQFF. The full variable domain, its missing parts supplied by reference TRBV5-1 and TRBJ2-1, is KAGVTQTPRYLIKTRGQQVTLSCSPISGHRSVSWYQQTPGQGLQFLFEYFSETQRNKGNFPGRFSGRQFSNSRSEMNVSTLELGDSALYLCASAEGPGSHNEQFFGPGTRLTVL.

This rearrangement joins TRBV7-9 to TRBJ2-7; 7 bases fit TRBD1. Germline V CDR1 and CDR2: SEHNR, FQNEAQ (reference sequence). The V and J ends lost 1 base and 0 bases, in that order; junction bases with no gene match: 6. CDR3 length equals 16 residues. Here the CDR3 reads CASSLGTGMSSYEQYF. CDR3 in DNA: TGTGCCAGCAGCTTAGGGACAGGTATGAGCTCCTACGAGCAGTACTTC.

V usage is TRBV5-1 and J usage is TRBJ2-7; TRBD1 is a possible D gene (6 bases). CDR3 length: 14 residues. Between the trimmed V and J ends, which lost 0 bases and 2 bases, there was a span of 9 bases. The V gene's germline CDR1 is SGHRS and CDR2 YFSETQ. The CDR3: CASSLAQGPYEQYF. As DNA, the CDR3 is TGCGCCAGCAGCTTGGCACAGGGCCCCTACGAGCAGTACTTC.